The present T cell receptor beta chain was sequenced within a study of identical twins (dated by TCRdb to the mid-2010s). A note on the overall study: The study deep-sequenced TCR alpha and beta repertoires from monozygotic twins, unrelated adults of various ages and cord blood to test whether fetal clonotypes persist. To rule out contamination, replicate twin experiments were performed at different times with different library preparation protocols.

Every donor in the study was a healthy Caucasian. The library came from 5' RACE. TCRdb shows the sequencer as Illumina HiSeq 2000. Template switching added a universal primer binding site, and the final cDNA carried a unique molecular identifier that allowed TCR cDNA molecules to be counted accurately. Specific primers in the conserved constant-segment region were used to synthesize first-strand cDNA for the TCR alpha and beta chains. To control for contamination, every cDNA library was double barcoded, receiving both a SMART-Mk sample barcode and Illumina barcodes. Two successive PCR steps introduced TruSeq adapter sequences along with Illumina sample barcodes. Sequencing of the TCR alpha and beta cDNA libraries was done on the Illumina HiSeq platform using custom primers. On the study's bioinformatics: Raw reads were processed with MiGEC to extract unique molecular identifiers, and MiXCR was used to determine CDR3 positions. Recombination models were inferred per individual with the repgenHMM and IGoR tools using an EM algorithm. The analysis of shared clonotypes was done with the tcR package in R, with sharing normalized by the product of cloneset sizes. To study raw recombination without the effects of thymic and clonal selection, out-of-frame nonproductive sequences were analyzed. TCRdb reprocessing: public reads trimmed at Q25 with fastp, clones called with MiXCR, in-frame beta chains kept. Each CDR3 protein gets just one entry, which takes the most common genes and DNA from the rows behind it. TCRdb assigned the V and J calls; the authors' analysis was not used. In all, the sample holds some 1,700,000 distinct CDR3 sequences, and around 33% of those were seen once. The ten largest clones represent 0.25% to 0.3% of the sample.

The research as a whole found: Recombination models systematically underestimated out-of-frame TCR alpha sharing in monozygotic twins but agreed with sharing between unrelated individuals. Fewer insertions were carried by abundant cord blood beta clonotypes; a weaker similar trend was observed in young adult naive repertoires, while no such trend was observed in memory repertoires. Out-of-frame TCR alpha sequences shared between twins showed an excess of low generation-probability sequences compared with coincidental sharing between unrelated individuals. Invariant T cells such as MAIT and iNKT could partly confound zero-insertion analyses, although diverse VJ usage argued against such confounding for most clonotypes. Because the same donors could not be followed over many years, the conclusions relied on cross-sectional statistical analysis. In beta out-of-frame sequences, excess twin sharing was weaker, because having fewer shared sequences lowered the signal-to-noise ratio.

Ends trimmed: V by 7 bases, J by 5 bases; bases unmatched to a gene: 8. The CDR3 spans 14 residues, from the cysteine through the phenylalanine. The retained sequence is limited to the CDR3, 42 bases, with the frame set at the first base. Reading the germline V gene gives CDR1 SGHTA and CDR2 FQGNSA. About this clonotype: This receptor's antigen is unknown. No much larger clonotype is one base removed from it; base qualities were not supplied.

This TCR derives from a newborn girl in good health. The sample was cord blood. The chain is assembled from TRBV7-2 and TRBJ1-1, with 9 junctional bases fitting TRBD1. CDR3 protein: CASNPDRGWTEAFF. The nucleotide sequence reads TGTGCCAGCAACCCGGACAGGGGATGGACTGAAGCTTTCTTT.